This TCR beta chain appears in the sequencing data of a study of shared clonotypes between healthy human individuals. Clones were sequenced by immunoSEQ multiplex PCR, and TCRdb holds only the in-frame ones, with some missing. The table has just over 2,000,000 clones, 85% to 95% seen once. CDR1 and CDR2 (germline): MNHNS, SASEGT. The length of the CDR3 is 15 residues. The V end was cut by 6 bases, the J end by 0 bases, with 9 bases between. Study donors comprised healthy, HIV-negative adults devoid of recent acute infection or vaccination. Note on this clone: Its antigen is as yet unknown.

Findings and caveats of the study: Researchers found naive subsets generally carried larger estimated richness than memory subsets. The study sampled only blood, and tissue repertoires likely differ.

Sequenced sample: naive CD4+ T cells sorted from blood. Subset given: CD45RA+ positively selected. The V call is TRBV6-1, the J call TRBJ1-6, with TRBD1 as a possible D gene (5 bases). The clonotype comes from a man younger than 35 in good health. The CDR3 reads CASRRDSSYNSPLHF. CDR3 bases: TGTGCCAGCAGGAGAGACAGCTCCTATAATTCACCCCTCCACTTT.